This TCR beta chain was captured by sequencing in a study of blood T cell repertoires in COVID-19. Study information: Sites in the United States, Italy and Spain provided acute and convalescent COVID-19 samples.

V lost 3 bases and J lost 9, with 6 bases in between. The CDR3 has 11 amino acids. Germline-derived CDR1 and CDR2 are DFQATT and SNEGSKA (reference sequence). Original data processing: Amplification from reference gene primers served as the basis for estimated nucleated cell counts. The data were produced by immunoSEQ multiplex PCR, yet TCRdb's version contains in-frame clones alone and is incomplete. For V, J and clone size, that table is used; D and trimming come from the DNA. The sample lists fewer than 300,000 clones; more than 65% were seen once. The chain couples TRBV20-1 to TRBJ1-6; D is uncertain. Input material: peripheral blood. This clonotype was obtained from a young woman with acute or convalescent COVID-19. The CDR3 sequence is CSASLASPLHF. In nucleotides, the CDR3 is TGCAGTGCTAGCCTGGCTTCACCCCTCCACTTT.